One sample yielded the 12 T cell receptor beta chains listed below, sequenced in a study of monozygotic twins with cystic fibrosis. TCRdb's copy holds only in-frame clones and misses some; the assay was immunoSEQ multiplex PCR. The sample lists about 25,000 clones, less than 95% seen once, with about 0.54% in the top ten. Sequencing used blood. The source of these receptors is a girl aged 2-10 years with cystic fibrosis.

V usage is TRBV25-1 and J usage is TRBJ2-5; 9 nucleotides agree with TRBD2. The germline V gene has CDR1 MGHDK and CDR2 SYGVNS. The CDR3 has 14 amino acids. The ends lost 5 bases at V and 5 bases at J; junction bases unmatched: 6. CDR3 in DNA: TGTGCCAGCAGTAACGCGGGGGGGCAGGAGACCCAGTACTTC. Protein product: CASSNAGGQETQYF.

The chain carries TRBV19 and TRBJ2-5, with D possibly being TRBD1 or TRBD2 (5 bases each). Germline assignment: CDR1 LNHDA and CDR2 SQIVND (reference sequence). V was shortened by 4 bases and J by 4 bases, with 16 bases between the two germline ends. The CDR3 sequence is 15 residues long. CDR3 DNA: TGTGCCAGTAGTAAAACCGGGACCCCTGGAGAGACCCAGTACTTC. As protein: CASSKTGTPGETQYF.

A note on this clone: Other DNA sequences in the sample encode the same CDR3. DNA of the CDR3: TGCGCCAGCAGCTTGATTCAGGGGGGAGAAGCTTTCTTT. Residues: CASSLIQGGEAFF. The chain has TRBV5-1 and TRBJ1-1; 7 bases agree with TRBD1. The CDR3 runs to 13 residues. Germline V lookup: CDR1 SGHRS, CDR2 YFSETQ. J was trimmed by 8 bases and V by 1 base; bases with no gene match: 5.

There are a few counts of this clone. The chain combines TRBV30 with TRBJ1-2, with 9 bases matching TRBD1. The CDR3 sequence is 14 residues long. With V trimmed by 3 bases and J by 8 bases, 10 bases remained unmatched. Germline V gene data show CDR1 as GTSNPN and CDR2 as SVGIG (reference sequence). The CDR3 nucleotides read TGTGCCTGGAGCACCACAGGGGGCGACCAGGGCTACACCTTC. Translation: CAWSTTGGDQGYTF.

The gene calls are TRBV12-5 and TRBJ2-2; possibly TRBD2 for D (5 bases). The germline V gene encodes CDR1 LGHNT and CDR2 FRNRAP. CDR3 length equals 15 residues. Trimming took off 1 base at V and 0 bases at J, with 6 bases between the two ends. CDR3 coding DNA: TGTGCTAGTGGTTTGGCGGGGTCGAACACCGGGGAGCTGTTTTTT. Protein: CASGLAGSNTGELFF.

This clone was detected a few times. The rearrangement links TRBV9 to TRBJ2-1; tentatively, D is TRBD2 (6 bases). Germline loops: CDR1 SGDLS, CDR2 YYNGEE. With 0 bases removed from V and 10 bases from J, the gap between germline ends came to 17 bases. CDR3 length: 15 residues. This CDR3 reads CASSVGVEFGGEQFF. The CDR3 DNA is TGTGCCAGCAGCGTAGGAGTGGAGTTCGGGGGAGAGCAGTTCTTC.

The chain joins TRBV6-1 to TRBJ1-2; D remains ambiguous. Trimming shortened V by 7 bases and J by 2 bases, and 11 bases separated the two germline ends. CDR1 and CDR2 from the germline V gene are MNHNS and SASEGT. This CDR3 comprises 13 residues. CDR3 nucleotide sequence: TGTGCCAGCAAGTTGAGTGGGAACTATGGCTACACCTTC. Translated, it gives CASKLSGNYGYTF.

The V gene is TRBV30, the J gene TRBJ2-7; possible D gene TRBD2, 6 bases. Germline CDR1 reads GTSNPN; CDR2 reads SVGIG (reference sequence). The CDR3 is 14 amino acids. With 0 bases removed from V and 1 base from J, the gap between germline ends came to 10 bases. The DNA of the CDR3 is TGTGCCTGGAGTGTACGGGGGACTTCCTACGAGCAGTACTTC. It specifies CAWSVRGTSYEQYF.

The rearrangement uses TRBV5-1 and TRBJ2-3; D might be TRBD2 (5 bases). V was cut by 2 bases and J by 5 bases, with 18 bases left in between. Germline CDR1 and CDR2: SGHRS and YFSETQ. The CDR3 runs 16 residues. The CDR3 is CASSFGLMGKGDTQYF. The CDR3 nucleotides are TGCGCCAGCAGCTTCGGACTGATGGGGAAGGGAGATACGCAGTATTTT.

The rearrangement links TRBV7-2 to TRBJ1-2, with D possibly being TRBD1 (6 bases). Germline CDR1 reads SGHTA; CDR2 reads FQGNSA. The CDR3 sequence is 13 residues long. The germline V and J ends were trimmed by 5 bases and 6 bases, with 13 bases remaining between them. The CDR3 DNA reads TGTGCCAGCAGCCCCAGGGGAAATGATGGCTACACCTTC. Amino acids: CASSPRGNDGYTF.

This chain links TRBV19 with TRBJ2-2, with D possibly TRBD2 on 6 matching bases. V lost 10 bases and J 4 bases, leaving 16 bases between the germline ends. CDR1 and CDR2 (germline): LNHDA, SQIVND (reference sequence). CDR3 size: 14 residues. The CDR3 DNA reads TGTGCCACCCAGAACCAGGAGGGCACCGGGGAGCTGTTTTTT. Translating gives CATQNQEGTGELFF.

V and J are TRBV15 and TRBJ2-1; perhaps TRBD1 as D (5 bases). Per germline, CDR1 LNHNV and CDR2 YYDKDF (reference sequence). This CDR3 is built from 15 residues. Deletions cut 6 bases from V and 4 bases from J, with 16 bases between. The CDR3 reads CATSLGNRLYNEQFF. CDR3 sequence (DNA): TGTGCCACCAGTTTGGGTAACAGGCTATACAATGAGCAGTTCTTC. Together with reference TRBV15 and TRBJ2-1, the CDR3 gives the full variable domain: DAMVIQNPRYQVTQFGKPVTLSCSQTLNHNVMYWYQQKSSQAPKLLFHYYDKDFNNEADTPDNFQSRRPNTSFCFLDIRSPGLGDTAMYLCATSLGNRLYNEQFFGPGTRLTVL.